This T cell receptor (beta chain) originates from a study of cytomegalovirus exposure and HLA in healthy donors. About the study: Falling in the Caucasian-associated ancestry cluster were about 82% of approximately 410 genotyped donors.

Use of 60 Vbeta and 13 Jbeta primers characterized the PCR. TCRdb keeps only in-frame clones here, not all; method: immunoSEQ multiplex PCR. Among around 91,000 clones listed, around 64% were seen once. Participants comprised healthy donors of bone marrow. As concerns this clone: Its antigen is not known.

Study-level findings and limits: Equally common other TCR beta chains were less clonally expanded than HLA-associated ones, a later analysis found. Across donors, most TCRs were seen rarely, yet some public ones were widespread.

The CDR3 totals 16 residues. Germline V gene sequence: CDR1 MNHEY, CDR2 SMNVEV (reference sequence). The J gene is TRBJ2-5, the V gene TRBV27, with 7 bases identical to TRBD1. Near its end, the DNA agrees better with TRBJ2-7, so the J call may be wrong. The sequenced material came from PBMCs. The receptor was isolated from a man between 60 and 75 years old in good health and CMV-seronegative. In DNA form, the CDR3 reads TGTGCCAGCAGTTCCTACAGGGGTTTGGAGCCCTACGAGCAGTACTTC. Translating it yields CASSSYRGLEPYEQYF.